These 20 T cell receptor beta chains share one sample of origin, sequenced in a study of blood T cells in healthy people across ages. The use of a sample-barcoded 5' primer and a J-beta primer mix characterized a second PCR of roughly 6 to 11 cycles. One entry per CDR3 protein, called by TCRdb with MiXCR from the 5' RACE reads. The sample gives 1.2 million to 1.5 million distinct CDR3 sequences, 42% of which show up once; roughly 7.7% is in the top ten. Sequencing was done on a sample of blood. The receptors originated from a young woman in good health.

The rearrangement uses TRBV6-1 and TRBJ2-7; 13 bases match TRBD2. The length of the CDR3 is 19 residues. Germline V gene lookup returns CDR1 MNHNS and CDR2 SASEGT. V gave up 6 bases and J gave up 7 bases; unmatched junction bases: 21. Written as DNA, the CDR3 is TGTGCCAGCAGGTCCATGGGGACTAGCGGGGTGAACTCCTACAATGAGCAGTACTTC. Translating it yields CASRSMGTSGVNSYNEQYF.

With respect to this clonotype: Mismatch with germline at one junction end may stem from a read error. The gene calls are TRBV24-1 and TRBJ2-5; TRBD1 matches at 12 bases. This CDR3 has 16 amino acids. Per the germline V gene, CDR1 is KGHDR and CDR2 is SFDVKD. This CDR3 is CTTSDRGTGGRETQYF. For the CDR3, the DNA is TGTACCACCAGTGACCGCGGGACAGGGGGCAGAGAGACCCAGTACTTC.

This clonotype has only a few counts. CDR3 nucleotides: TGTGCCAGTATCTCGGACCGCGAGAGCTACACCTTC. Protein sequence: CASISDRESYTF. The V gene is TRBV28, the J gene TRBJ1-2; D unclear. CDR3 length: 12 residues. V was shortened by 9 bases and J by 9 bases, with 17 bases between the two germline ends. The germline CDR1 and CDR2 sequences are MDHEN and SYDVKM.

Concerning this clonotype itself: The junction and the germline gene differ at one end; a read error may be behind it. The rearrangement links TRBV27 to TRBJ2-3; TRBD1 might be the D (6 bases). The CDR3 totals 13 residues. Germline CDR1 reads MNHEY; CDR2 reads SMNVEV (reference sequence). The CDR3 DNA reads as TGTGCCAGCAGCCCCCTACTGACAGGTACGCAGTATTTT. Protein sequence: CASSPLLTGTQYF.

The rearrangement joins TRBV27 to TRBJ1-1; TRBD1 matches at 8 bases. Germline loops: CDR1 MNHEY, CDR2 SMNVEV (reference sequence). The junction had 6 bases not matched to a gene; V was cut back by 4 bases and J by 2 bases. This CDR3 region has 15 residues. CDR3 DNA sequence: TGTGCCAGCAGTTATAGACAGGGGATAAACACTGAAGCTTTCTTT. This encodes CASSYRQGINTEAFF.

The chain combines TRBV6-2 or TRBV6-3 with TRBJ2-5; possibly TRBD2 for D (5 bases). The germline CDR1 and CDR2 sequences are MNHEY and SVGEGT. V dropped 11 bases and J dropped 11 bases, with 27 bases sitting between them. This CDR3 spans 14 amino acids. Here the CDR3 reads CALRGHPPSDEQYF. In DNA form, the CDR3 reads TGTGCCCTGAGAGGGCACCCCCCGTCCGATGAGCAGTACTTC.

This clonotype appeared many times. The V gene is TRBV6-6, the J gene TRBJ2-7; 7 bases are shared with TRBD1. V lost 6 bases to trimming and J lost 7 bases; unmatched junction nucleotides: 12. The CDR3 length is 14 residues. The germline CDR1 and CDR2 sequences are MNHNY and SVGAGI (reference sequence). The CDR3 bases are TGTGCCAGCAGGGGAAAGACAGGGTTCGATGAGCAGTACTTC. This encodes CASRGKTGFDEQYF.

To note about this clonotype: A read error may be the cause here, since a much bigger clone is one base away. The chain combines TRBV7-2 with TRBJ2-3; D may be TRBD2 (5 bases). CDR3 size: 14 residues. The germline CDR1 and CDR2 sequences are SGHTA and FQGNSA. As DNA, the CDR3 is TGTGCCAGCAGCGTTAGAGGGAGCACAGATATGCAGTATTTT. It codes for CASSVRGSTDMQYF. Using reference TRBV7-2 and TRBJ2-3 for the parts outside the CDR3, the full variable domain is GAGVSQSPSNKVTEKGKDVELRCDPISGHTALYWYRQSLGQGLEFLIYFQGNSAPDKSGLPSDRFSAERTGGSVSTLTIQRTQQEDSAVYLCASSVRGSTDMQYFGPGTRLTVL.

Only a few counts were recorded for this clonotype. The chain carries TRBV7-2 and TRBJ2-1; D may be TRBD1 or TRBD2 (5 bases each). With 1 base removed from V and 0 bases from J, the gap between germline ends came to 10 bases. Germline V gene data show CDR1 as SGHTA and CDR2 as FQGNSA. CDR3 size: 16 residues. The CDR3 loop is CASSLDFGTSYNEQFF. In DNA form, the CDR3 reads TGTGCCAGCAGCTTAGATTTCGGGACCTCCTACAATGAGCAGTTCTTC.

This chain connects TRBV12-3 or TRBV12-4 to TRBJ1-3; perhaps TRBD1 as D (6 bases). The CDR3 is 13 amino acids. The V gene lost 6 bases and the J gene lost 12 bases, with 18 bases spanning the gap. CDR3 in amino acids: CASSFLGTDSIYF. The CDR3 coding sequence is TGTGCCAGCAGCTTCCTCGGGACGGACAGCATATATTTT.

The chain links TRBV6-5 to TRBJ1-2; tentatively, D is TRBD1 (5 bases). Germline assignment: CDR1 MNHEY and CDR2 SVGAGI. Trimming left V 8 bases short and J 7 bases short, with 14 bases between. This CDR3 has 12 residues. The CDR3 DNA is TGTGCCAGCTCCGGGACCCGAGGTGGCTACACCTTC. Amino acid sequence: CASSGTRGGYTF.

J is TRBJ2-7 and V is TRBV5-4; perhaps TRBD1 as D (6 bases). With the DNA end fitting TRBJ2-1 better, the J assignment may be wrong. The germline V gene has CDR1 SGHNT and CDR2 YYREEE (reference sequence). The CDR3 extends over 16 amino acids. CDR3 in DNA: TGTGCCAGCAGCTTGGGGGGACATGGGGGCTACAATGAGCAGTTCTTC. This translates into CASSLGGHGGYNEQFF.

This rearrangement joins TRBV20-1 to TRBJ2-3; 8 bases match TRBD2. Germline values: CDR1 DFQATT, CDR2 SNEGSKA (reference sequence). J lost 4 bases, V lost 5 bases, and 8 bases had no gene match. This CDR3 comprises 14 residues. CDR3 bases: TGCAGTGCTCGCGGGACTAGTATAGCAGATACGCAGTATTTT. Translating it yields CSARGTSIADTQYF.

J is TRBJ1-2 and V is TRBV7-9; D gene uncertain. Germline CDR1 and CDR2: SEHNR and FQNEAQ (reference sequence). V was pared by 5 bases and J by 8 bases, with 24 bases between. This CDR3 region has 16 residues. The CDR3 sequence is CASSLHTAKVKGGYTF. Here the CDR3 DNA reads TGTGCCAGCAGCCTACACACCGCAAAAGTTAAAGGAGGCTACACCTTC.

The gene calls are TRBV7-2 and TRBJ2-3, with TRBD2 identical over 11 bases. J was trimmed by 4 bases and V by 5 bases; bases with no gene match: 11. Germline V gene lookup returns CDR1 SGHTA and CDR2 FQGNSA. The CDR3 is 17 amino acids. DNA for the CDR3: TGTGCCAGCAGCCCCCGGGCGACTAGCGGGATAGCAGATACGCAGTATTTT. It codes for CASSPRATSGIADTQYF.

The gene calls are TRBV6-1 and TRBJ2-7; D possibly uses TRBD1 or TRBD2 (5 bases each). This CDR3 comprises 14 residues. Germline CDR1 reads MNHNS; CDR2 reads SASEGT. V lost 6 bases and J lost 1, with 13 bases in between. CDR3 sequence: CASSERGESYEQYF. For the CDR3, the DNA is TGTGCCAGCAGCGAAAGAGGGGAGTCCTACGAGCAGTACTTC.

The chain couples TRBV3-1 to TRBJ2-4, with D perhaps TRBD1 or TRBD2 (6 bases each). The CDR3 length is 21 residues. Per the germline V gene, CDR1 is LGHDT and CDR2 is YNNKEL (reference sequence). Trimming left V 4 bases short and J 2 bases short, with 30 bases between. The chain's CDR3 is CASSPGGTTAGVVASKNIQYF. The CDR3 DNA follows: TGTGCCAGCAGCCCCGGGGGCACGACGGCAGGAGTTGTCGCCTCCAAAAACATTCAGTACTTC. Variable domain in full (rest from reference TRBV3-1 and TRBJ2-4): DTAVSQTPKYLVTQMGNDKSIKCEQNLGHDTMYWYKQDSKKFLKIMFSYNNKELIINETVPNRFSPKSPDKAHLNLHINSLELGDSAVYFCASSPGGTTAGVVASKNIQYFGAGTRLSVL.

The DNA for the CDR3 is TGTGCCAGCAGACTGCTGACAGGCTTCTCTGGCTACACCTTC. It is translated as CASRLLTGFSGYTF. This chain joins TRBV11-2 and TRBJ1-2, with D tentatively TRBD1 (6 bases). The CDR3 is 14 residues long. The germline CDR1 and CDR2 sequences are SGHAT and FQNNGV. Between the trimmed V and J ends, which lost 6 bases and 7 bases, there was a span of 18 bases.

V and J are TRBV14 and TRBJ1-4; the D is unclear. The CDR3 has 14 residues. Germline V gene lookup returns CDR1 SGHDN and CDR2 FVKESK. Trimming stripped 4 bases from V and 2 bases from J, with 8 bases between. The CDR3 spells CASSRTFTNEKLFF. For the CDR3, the DNA is TGTGCCAGCAGCCGGACCTTTACTAATGAAAAACTGTTTTTT.

This clonotype came up once. This chain joins TRBV7-9 and TRBJ2-3; 9 positions match TRBD2. Per germline, CDR1 SEHNR and CDR2 FQNEAQ (reference sequence). V was clipped by 8 bases and J by 1 base; unmatched bases: 4. This CDR3 spans 14 amino acids. CDR3 in DNA: TGTGCCAGCGTAGCTAGCGGGGGCACAGATACGCAGTATTTT. It yields the protein CASVASGGTDTQYF.